These T cell receptor beta chains were read from a single sample in a study of circulating and synovial CD4+ cells in juvenile arthritis. Profiling relied on immunoSEQ multiplex PCR, and the TCRdb table lists in-frame clones only, not all of them. Found here are 15,000 or so clones, about 90% of them singletons; the top ten hold roughly 0.75%. The sequenced sample consisted of CD4+ T cells from blood. These TCRs come from a human donor with juvenile idiopathic arthritis. Both conserved end residues are part of each CDR3. The D gene is left open where the match is weak. Not every row has a clone size; where given, it reads once, few, many or a size class.

>TRBV4-3|.|TRBD2|TRBJ2-7
CASSQEGTSGAYEQYF
TGCGCCAGCAGCCAAGAGGGGACTAGCGGTGCCTACGAGCAGTACTTC
>TRBV27|.|TRBD1|TRBJ2-6
CASSLQGAGANVLTF
TGTGCCAGCAGTTTACAGGGGGCTGGGGCCAACGTCCTGACTTTC
>TRBV7-8|.|.|TRBJ2-5
CASSLVSETQYF
TGTGCCAGCAGCTTAGTGTCGGAGACCCAGTACTTC
>TRBV10-2|.|TRBD1|TRBJ2-1
CASSDGTGYGNEQFF
TGCGCCAGCAGTGACGGGACAGGGTATGGGAATGAGCAGTTCTTC
>TRBV6-1|few|TRBD1|TRBJ1-2
CASSEDRGRFGYTF
TGTGCCAGCAGTGAGGACAGGGGGCGTTTTGGCTACACCTTC
>TRBV5-4|.|.|TRBJ1-1
CASSSRDTEAFF
TGTGCCAGCAGCTCGAGGGACACTGAAGCTTTCTTT
>TRBV5-1|.|TRBD1|TRBJ2-1
CASSLERDRAHEQFF
TGCGCCAGCAGCCTGGAGCGGGACAGGGCACATGAGCAGTTCTTC
>TRBV30|.|.|TRBJ1-1
CAWSVWGSLNTEAFF
TGTGCCTGGAGTGTTTGGGGCAGTCTGAACACTGAAGCTTTCTTT
>TRBV6-1|.|TRBD1|TRBJ2-7
CASSEAAMTGNPYEQYF
TGTGCCAGCAGTGAAGCGGCCATGACAGGGAATCCCTACGAGCAGTACTTC
>TRBV18|.|TRBD2|TRBJ2-1
CASSPRTSGGAFYNEQFF
TGTGCCAGCTCACCGAGGACTAGCGGGGGGGCCTTCTACAATGAGCAGTTCTTC
>TRBV11-2|.|.|TRBJ1-1
CASSLGLVLKVRYSEAFF
TGTGCCAGCAGCTTAGGACTCGTTTTAAAGGTCCGGTACTCTGAAGCTTTCTTT
>TRBV6-1|.|TRBD1|TRBJ1-6
CASSEPTGGYNSPLHF
TGTGCCAGCAGTGAACCGACAGGGGGCTATAATTCCCCCCTCCACTTT
>TRBV6-6|.|TRBD2|TRBJ2-2
CASSYSGGAGELFF
TGTGCCAGCAGTTACTCTGGGGGGGCCGGGGAGCTGTTTTTT
>TRBV21-1|.|.|TRBJ2-5
CASSKKRETQYF
TGTGCCAGCAGCAAAAAGAGAGAGACCCAGTACTTC
>TRBV29-1|.|.|TRBJ1-2
CSVVVSGARFNYGYTF
TGCAGCGTTGTAGTTTCTGGGGCCCGATTTAACTATGGCTACACCTTC
>TRBV9|.|.|TRBJ2-2
CASSVASTHTGELFF
TGTGCCAGCAGCGTAGCGAGCACCCACACCGGGGAGCTGTTTTTT
>TRBV11-2|.|.|TRBJ2-2
CASSRLFTGELFF
TGTGCCAGCAGCCGACTGTTCACCGGGGAGCTGTTTTTT
>TRBV7-2|.|.|TRBJ1-1
CASSLFSSDRTGTEAFF
TGTGCCAGCAGCTTATTCTCGTCCGACAGGACCGGCACTGAAGCTTTCTTT
>TRBV5-6|.|.|TRBJ2-7
CASSLTKGEQYF
TGTGCCAGCAGCTTGACAAAGGGGGAGCAGTACTTC
>TRBV5-4|.|.|TRBJ1-1
CASSSGKNTEAFF
TGTGCCAGCAGCTCGGGAAAGAACACTGAAGCTTTCTTT
>TRBV7-9|.|.|TRBJ1-1
CASSLYLEAFF
TGTGCCAGCAGCTTATATCTGGAGGCTTTCTTT
>TRBV15|.|TRBD2|TRBJ2-5
CATKREGLAPLQYF
TGTGCCACGAAGCGTGAGGGACTAGCGCCGCTCCAGTACTTC
>TRBV7-9|.|.|TRBJ2-7
CASGSGVVYEQYF
TGTGCCAGCGGATCAGGGGTGGTCTACGAGCAGTACTTC
>TRBV5-6|.|TRBD1|TRBJ2-7
CASSLSRDRGGEQYF
TGTGCCAGCAGCTTGAGTCGCGACAGGGGAGGCGAGCAGTACTTC
>TRBV7-8|.|.|TRBJ1-4
CASSLEAHNEKLFF
TGTGCCAGCAGCTTAGAAGCCCATAATGAAAAACTGTTTTTT
>TRBV7-9|.|.|TRBJ2-7
CASSFHSAEQYF
TGTGCCAGCAGCTTTCATAGCGCCGAGCAGTACTTC
>TRBV5-4|.|TRBD1|TRBJ2-3
CASSSLSGTGGTDTQYF
TGTGCCAGCAGCTCGTTATCTGGGACAGGGGGCACAGATACGCAGTATTTT
>TRBV30|.|TRBD1|TRBJ1-2
CAWTSTADRGYGYTF
TGTGCCTGGACCTCTACGGCCGACAGGGGGTATGGCTACACCTTC
>TRBV6-5|.|TRBD1|TRBJ2-7
CASWGQADEQYF
TGTGCCAGTTGGGGACAGGCGGACGAGCAGTACTTC
>TRBV5-4|.|.|TRBJ2-3
CASSRDRTDTQYF
TGTGCCAGCAGCCGAGACAGGACAGATACGCAGTATTTT
>TRBV18|once|.|TRBJ1-5
CASSPGPRGNNQPQHF
TGTGCCAGCTCACCAGGCCCCCGGGGGAATAATCAGCCCCAGCATTTT
>TRBV4-2|.|.|TRBJ1-2
CASSQDLFGDTLGFGYTF
TGTGCCAGCAGCCAAGATTTATTTGGCGACACTCTCGGCTTTGGCTACACCTTC
>TRBV6-1|.|TRBD2|TRBJ2-3
CASYSGGYPDTQYF
TGTGCCAGCTATAGCGGGGGTTATCCAGATACGCAGTATTTT
>TRBV30|.|.|TRBJ2-2
CAWSRVTGELFF
TGTGCCTGGAGTAGAGTAACCGGGGAGCTGTTTTTT
>TRBV5-4|.|.|TRBJ2-2
CASSLTATGELFF
TGTGCCAGCAGCTTAACAGCTACCGGGGAGCTGTTTTTT
>TRBV5-1|.|TRBD1|TRBJ2-7
CASSPGWGNTGALGDEQYF
TGCGCCAGCAGCCCGGGGTGGGGAAATACAGGGGCCCTGGGCGACGAGCAGTACTTC
>TRBV28|.|.|TRBJ1-6
CASSLPDRFSSPLHF
TGTGCCAGCAGTTTACCCGACAGGTTTAGTTCACCCCTCCACTTT
>TRBV2|.|.|TRBJ2-5
CASSEANLQETQYF
TGTGCCAGCAGTGAAGCCAACCTACAAGAGACCCAGTACTTC
>TRBV7-9|.|TRBD1|TRBJ1-1
CASSSQGATEAFF
TGTGCCAGCAGCTCACAGGGGGCAACTGAAGCTTTCTTT
>TRBV30|.|TRBD2|TRBJ2-1
CAWSGSLGLAHNEQFF
TGTGCCTGGAGTGGATCCCTGGGACTAGCGCACAATGAGCAGTTCTTC
>TRBV18|.|.|TRBJ2-1
CASSPPGLSSYNEQFF
TGTGCCAGCTCTCCCCCGGGACTGAGCTCCTACAATGAGCAGTTCTTC
>TRBV9|once|TRBD2|TRBJ2-3
CASSVGASGSGTDTQYF
TGTGCCAGCAGCGTAGGCGCTAGCGGGAGCGGCACAGATACGCAGTATTTT
>TRBV5-6|.|.|TRBJ2-3
CASSPGSNTQYF
TGTGCCAGCAGTCCAGGGTCGAATACGCAGTATTTT
>TRBV9|.|.|TRBJ2-1
CASSVSSGGNEQFF
TGTGCCAGCAGCGTAAGTTCGGGTGGGAATGAGCAGTTCTTC
>TRBV29-1|.|TRBD2|TRBJ2-1
CSVPTSGRGYNEQFF
TGCAGCGTTCCGACTAGCGGGAGAGGCTACAATGAGCAGTTCTTC
>TRBV18|.|.|TRBJ1-1
CASSSEVAEAFF
TGTGCCAGCTCATCCGAGGTGGCTGAAGCTTTCTTT
>TRBV11-3|.|TRBD1|TRBJ1-2
CASSLVVGPNAGQGAQGYTF
TGTGCCAGCAGCTTAGTAGTCGGACCTAACGCGGGACAGGGGGCACAAGGCTACACCTTC
>TRBV30|.|.|TRBJ1-5
CAWSVGAMSNQPQHF
TGTGCCTGGAGTGTGGGGGCGATGTCCAATCAGCCCCAGCATTTT
>TRBV7-2|.|.|TRBJ2-4
CASSLWNGKNIQYF
TGTGCCAGCAGCTTATGGAACGGGAAAAACATTCAGTACTTC
>TRBV18|.|.|TRBJ1-3
CASSPSTEDSGNTIYF
TGTGCCAGCTCACCCTCGACTGAAGACTCTGGAAACACCATATATTTT
>TRBV4-2|.|.|TRBJ2-1
CASSPWTTGDEQFF
TGTGCCAGCAGCCCTTGGACTACCGGGGATGAGCAGTTCTTC